The 31 T cell receptor beta chains reported below all come from one sample, sequenced in a study of blood T cell repertoires in COVID-19. TCRdb's table, derived via immunoSEQ multiplex PCR, lists solely in-frame clones and lacks some. In the table there are under 80,000 clones, roughly 80% of which are singletons. Sequencing was carried out using peripheral blood. The receptors come from a man in his fifties or sixties with COVID-19, enrolled during active disease.

The chain uses TRBV10-1 and TRBJ2-1; 14 positions agree with TRBD2. Germline-derived CDR1 and CDR2 are WNHNN and SYGVQD (reference sequence). There are 15 residues in the CDR3. The V and J ends lost 5 bases and 9 bases, in that order; junction bases with no gene match: 6. The CDR3 DNA follows: TGCGCCAGCAGTATGGGACTAGCGGGAGTCGGTGAGCAGTTCTTC. Translating it yields CASSMGLAGVGEQFF.

This clone occurred a few times. This chain links TRBV7-9 with TRBJ2-3; D is uncertain. CDR1 is SEHNR and CDR2 is FQNEAQ in the germline V gene (reference sequence). V lost 5 bases, J lost 3 bases, and 12 bases lay in between. The CDR3 runs 14 residues. CDR3 sequence: CASSPEVETDTQYF. The CDR3 DNA reads TGTGCCAGCAGCCCAGAGGTAGAGACAGATACGCAGTATTTT.

The rearrangement links TRBV29-1 to TRBJ2-1, with 8 bases that match TRBD1. This CDR3 has 14 residues. Germline loops: CDR1 SQVTM, CDR2 ANQGSEA. V dropped 8 bases and J dropped 7; count of bases not matched to a gene: 13. In DNA form, the CDR3 reads TGCAGCACCGACGGTACAGGGGGACTGAATGAGCAGTTCTTC. This codes for CSTDGTGGLNEQFF.

The chain joins TRBV11-2 to TRBJ2-2; the D gene is possibly TRBD1 (5 bases). Per germline, CDR1 SGHAT and CDR2 FQNNGV. V lost 7 bases and J lost 1, with 16 bases in between. This CDR3 spans 16 amino acids. The CDR3 reads CASTYGADRNTGELFF. In DNA form, the CDR3 reads TGTGCCAGCACCTATGGGGCCGACAGGAACACCGGGGAGCTGTTTTTT.

The genes are TRBV3-1 (or the pseudogene TRBV3-2) and TRBJ2-3; TRBD2 matches at 7 bases. The CDR3 is 14 amino acids. Per the germline V gene, CDR1 is LGHDT and CDR2 is YNNKEL (reference sequence). V dropped 3 bases and J dropped 5; count of bases not matched to a gene: 5. CDR3: CASSQGLRLDTQYF. The CDR3 DNA is TGTGCCAGCAGCCAGGGACTAAGACTAGATACGCAGTATTTT.

The chain employs TRBV11-2 and TRBJ2-1; the D gene is possibly TRBD1 (5 bases). Germline V gene sequence: CDR1 SGHAT, CDR2 FQNNGV. V was shortened by 1 base and J by 2 bases, with 15 bases between the two germline ends. This CDR3 region has 17 residues. The CDR3 loop reads CASSLGGPQGAYNEQFF. The CDR3 DNA sequence: TGTGCCAGCAGCTTAGGTGGTCCTCAGGGCGCCTACAATGAGCAGTTCTTC.

The V gene is TRBV28, the J gene TRBJ1-5; 9 bases fit TRBD1. V gave up 2 bases and J gave up 2 bases; unmatched junction bases: 1. CDR1 MDHEN and CDR2 SYDVKM come from the germline V gene. This CDR3 contains 15 residues. The CDR3 reads CASSLRTGGNQPQHF. CDR3 nucleotide sequence: TGTGCCAGCAGTTTACGGACAGGGGGCAATCAGCCCCAGCATTTT.

Only one count was recorded for this clone. The chain joins TRBV6-5 to TRBJ2-2; 7 nucleotides match TRBD1. This CDR3 has 15 residues. Trimming at V came to 6 bases and at J to 1 base, leaving 5 bases not matched to a gene. The germline CDR1 and CDR2 sequences are MNHEY and SVGAGI. CDR3 sequence: CASSSTGRNTGELFF. The CDR3 DNA is TGTGCCAGCAGCTCGACAGGGCGGAACACCGGGGAGCTGTTTTTT.

The chain combines TRBV28 with TRBJ2-7; 8 nucleotides align to TRBD1. Germline V gives CDR1 MDHEN, CDR2 SYDVKM. This CDR3 contains 16 residues. V trimming: 7 bases; J trimming: 5 bases; junction bases outside the gene matches: 16. CDR3 in amino acids: CASIIGGGQGGDEQYF. CDR3 sequence (DNA): TGTGCCAGCATAATAGGGGGTGGACAGGGTGGCGACGAGCAGTACTTC.

This clone turned up a few times. The V call is TRBV6-5, the J call TRBJ2-2; D uncertain. Germline V CDR1 and CDR2: MNHEY, SVGAGI. Trimming left V 1 base short and J 5 bases short, with 11 bases between. CDR3 length: 15 amino acids. The CDR3 DNA reads TGTGCCAGCAGTTACTGGGCGCAGTTGACCGGGGAGCTGTTTTTT. This encodes CASSYWAQLTGELFF.

The V call is TRBV9, the J call TRBJ1-4, with 7 bases fitting TRBD1. The CDR3 runs 15 residues. The ends lost 2 bases at V and 4 bases at J; junction bases unmatched: 5. CDR1 and CDR2 from the germline V gene are SGDLS and YYNGEE. The CDR3, as DNA: TGTGCCAGCAGCGTCCAGGGGGGATTTAATGAAAAACTGTTTTTT. Translation: CASSVQGGFNEKLFF.

The rearrangement uses TRBV10-3 and TRBJ1-5; TRBD1 matches 7 bases. Germline values: CDR1 ENHRY, CDR2 SYGVKD. The CDR3 runs 12 residues. V shed 6 bases and J 7 bases; nucleotides not matched to a gene: 3. DNA of the CDR3: TGTGCCATCAGAGACAGGGACCAGCCCCAGCATTTT. This translates into CAIRDRDQPQHF.

The genes are TRBV12-3 or TRBV12-4 and TRBJ1-6; tentatively, D is TRBD1 (5 bases). V lost 3 bases to trimming and J lost 8 bases, with 8 bases between them. There are 13 residues in the CDR3. The CDR3 bases are TGTGCCAGCAGTTTGATGACAGATTCACCCCTCCACTTT. It translates to CASSLMTDSPLHF.

The chain couples TRBV5-1 to TRBJ1-1; TRBD1 might be the D (5 bases). V was cut by 6 bases and J by 0 bases, with 12 bases left in between. The germline V gene encodes CDR1 SGHRS and CDR2 YFSETQ. This CDR3 region has 14 residues. The CDR3 coding sequence is TGCGCCAGCACCAGCGGGACGGTGAACACTGAAGCTTTCTTT. Translated, it gives CASTSGTVNTEAFF. Combining the CDR3 with reference TRBV5-1 and TRBJ1-1 gives the whole variable domain KAGVTQTPRYLIKTRGQQVTLSCSPISGHRSVSWYQQTPGQGLQFLFEYFSETQRNKGNFPGRFSGRQFSNSRSEMNVSTLELGDSALYLCASTSGTVNTEAFFGQGTRLTVV.

The J gene is TRBJ1-2, the V gene TRBV6-5; maybe TRBD1 (6 bases). The CDR3 spans 16 residues. Germline CDR1 reads MNHEY; CDR2 reads SVGAGI. The V end was cut by 0 bases, the J end by 4 bases, with 15 bases between. The DNA of the CDR3 is TGTGCCAGCAGTTACTCACCCACAGGGCAGGGCTATGGCTACACCTTC. It codes for CASSYSPTGQGYGYTF.

The J gene is TRBJ2-1, the V gene TRBV7-3, with a tentative D call TRBD2 (6 bases). Germline V CDR1 and CDR2: SGHTA, FQGTGA. There are 15 residues in the CDR3. Between the trimmed V and J ends, which lost 1 base and 9 bases, there was a span of 16 bases. The CDR3 spells CASSLRGPAGSEQFF. The CDR3, as DNA: TGTGCCAGCAGCTTAAGGGGACCTGCGGGGAGTGAGCAGTTCTTC.

This chain links TRBV6-6 with TRBJ1-1; a weak D match, TRBD1 (5 bases). This CDR3 has 13 residues. Germline CDR1 reads MNHNY; CDR2 reads SVGAGI (reference sequence). The V and J ends lost 0 bases and 8 bases respectively, with 10 bases between them. CDR3 in amino acids: CASSYSRGAEAFF. The CDR3 DNA reads TGTGCCAGCAGTTACTCGCGCGGGGCAGAAGCTTTCTTT.

The chain combines TRBV5-1 with TRBJ2-3; TRBD2 agrees at 7 bases. CDR1 and CDR2 (germline): SGHRS, YFSETQ. Losses at the gene ends were 9 bases for V and 5 bases for J; bases not matched to a gene: 15. The length of the CDR3 is 15 residues. Here the CDR3 reads CATTTYGGFEDTQYF. The DNA for the CDR3 is TGCGCCACCACAACGTACGGGGGGTTCGAAGATACGCAGTATTTT.

This clone has more than one count but fewer than ten. V and J are TRBV7-9 and TRBJ2-7, with 9 positions matching TRBD1. The CDR3 runs 14 residues. Germline CDR1 SEHNR, CDR2 FQNEAQ (reference sequence). V lost 6 bases, J lost 5 bases, and 8 bases stayed unmatched. CDR3 DNA: TGTGCCAGCAGTCCCGGACAGGGGAGCAACGAGCAGTACTTC. It specifies CASSPGQGSNEQYF. Using reference TRBV7-9 and TRBJ2-7 for the parts outside the CDR3, the full variable domain is DTGVSQNPRHKITKRGQNVTFRCDPISEHNRLYWYRQTLGQGPEFLTYFQNEAQLEKSRLLSDRFSAERPKGSFSTLEIQRTEQGDSAMYLCASSPGQGSNEQYFGPGTRLTVT.

This chain connects TRBV9 to TRBJ2-1, with TRBD2 identical over 9 bases. The V and J ends lost 0 bases and 5 bases, in that order; junction bases with no gene match: 0. The V gene's germline CDR1 is SGDLS and CDR2 YYNGEE. The CDR3 spans 14 residues. The CDR3 loop reads CASSVGLADNEQFF. In DNA form, the CDR3 reads TGTGCCAGCAGCGTAGGACTAGCGGACAATGAGCAGTTCTTC.

The rearrangement joins TRBV7-9 to TRBJ1-1; 9 nucleotides align to TRBD1. There are 14 residues in the CDR3. CDR1 and CDR2 (germline): SEHNR, FQNEAQ (reference sequence). The ends lost 5 bases at V and 7 bases at J; junction bases unmatched: 8. In DNA form, the CDR3 reads TGTGCCAGCAGCAGGAGACAGGGGGGATTTGAAGCTTTCTTT. Protein sequence: CASSRRQGGFEAFF.

The rearrangement links TRBV28 to TRBJ1-6; D uncertain. Germline assignment: CDR1 MDHEN and CDR2 SYDVKM. The CDR3 contains 16 residues. V was trimmed by 11 bases and J by 5 bases, leaving 22 bases between them. CDR3 sequence: CASPGRFRSNNSPLHF. CDR3 nucleotides: TGTGCCTCCCCCGGCCGGTTTAGGAGCAATAATTCACCCCTCCACTTT.

The chain employs TRBV5-6 and TRBJ1-6, with a weak D call TRBD1 (6 bases). V was cut by 4 bases and J by 9 bases, with 14 bases left in between. Germline V gives CDR1 SGHDT, CDR2 YYEEEE. The CDR3 has 14 amino acids. The CDR3 bases are TGTGCCAGCAGCAGGACAGTAGGTAGTTCACCCCTCCACTTT. Protein product: CASSRTVGSSPLHF. The full variable domain, its missing parts supplied by reference TRBV5-6 and TRBJ1-6, is DAGVTQSPTHLIKTRGQQVTLRCSPKSGHDTVSWYQQALGQGPQFIFQYYEEEERQRGNFPDRFSGHQFPNYSSELNVNALLLGDSALYLCASSRTVGSSPLHFGNGTRLTVT.

The rearrangement links TRBV12-3 or TRBV12-4 to TRBJ1-3; D unresolved. The CDR3 runs to 11 residues. V lost 8 bases and J 3 bases, leaving 5 bases between the germline ends. The CDR3 here is CASAFGNTIYF. The CDR3 bases are TGTGCCAGCGCGTTTGGAAACACCATATATTTT.

The CDR3 spells CASSQVGIGGETQYF. CDR3 nucleotide sequence: TGTGCCAGCAGCCAAGTAGGAATTGGAGGGGAGACCCAGTACTTC. The V gene is TRBV4-2, the J gene TRBJ2-5, with D perhaps matching TRBD2 (6 bases). This CDR3 contains 15 residues. Germline CDR1 LGHNA, CDR2 YNFKEQ. V lost 1 base and J 5 bases, leaving 14 bases between the germline ends.

V usage is TRBV4-1 and J usage is TRBJ1-6, with a tentative D call TRBD1 (6 bases). This CDR3 has 17 amino acids. Trimming took off 2 bases at V and 5 bases at J, with 16 bases between the two ends. From germline, CDR1 is MGHRA and CDR2 YSYEKL. Here the CDR3 reads CASSQIQGSKDNSPLHF. CDR3 nucleotides: TGCGCCAGCAGCCAAATACAGGGCAGTAAGGATAATTCACCCCTCCACTTT.

The rearrangement uses TRBV5-1 and TRBJ2-6; tentatively, D is TRBD2 (6 bases). Per the germline V gene, CDR1 is SGHRS and CDR2 is YFSETQ. The CDR3 covers 15 residues. Trimming pared 4 bases from V and 1 base from J, leaving 9 bases between. This CDR3 is CASSGGKSGANVLTF. Written as DNA, the CDR3 is TGCGCCAGCAGCGGGGGGAAATCTGGGGCCAACGTCCTGACTTTC.

This chain uses TRBV30 with TRBJ1-4; no firm D call. Deletions cut 8 bases from V and 4 bases from J, with 14 bases between. CDR1 is GTSNPN, CDR2 SVGIG, per germline (reference sequence). There are 13 residues in the CDR3. The CDR3 nucleotides read TGTGCCCGCAACGACTTACTTAATGAAAAACTGTTTTTT. Translated: CARNDLLNEKLFF.

The chain joins TRBV7-6 to TRBJ2-3; D possibly corresponds to TRBD1 (5 bases). The CDR3 runs to 15 residues. V was clipped by 0 bases and J by 2 bases, with 9 bases between them. The germline gives CDR1 SGHVS, CDR2 FNYEAQ. The CDR3 DNA reads TGTGCCAGCAGCTTAGCACAGGTACCCACAGATACGCAGTATTTT. It specifies CASSLAQVPTDTQYF.

The chain couples TRBV15 to TRBJ2-3; 7 positions match TRBD2. V lost 0 bases, J lost 4 bases, and 7 bases stayed unmatched. The CDR3 consists of 16 residues. Looked up from germline, CDR1 is LNHNV and CDR2 is YYDKDF (reference sequence). The CDR3 DNA sequence: TGTGCCACCAGCAGAGATCGAGCGGGATTGGCAGATACGCAGTATTTT. This sequence encodes CATSRDRAGLADTQYF.

The V and J genes are TRBV29-1 and TRBJ1-2; weak D call: TRBD1 (5 bases). The germline V gene has CDR1 SQVTM and CDR2 ANQGSEA. This CDR3 has 16 residues. Trimming cost V 1 base and J 2 bases, with 17 bases left between them. The CDR3 region has the DNA TGCAGCGTTGAAGGGGCCGGACAAAGGAGAAACTATGGCTACACCTTC. Amino acids: CSVEGAGQRRNYGYTF.